This T cell receptor (beta chain) was sequenced during a study of beta chain features in type 1 diabetes. Study at large: The samples had about 110,000,000 sorted cells examined in all.

The authors sorted CD4+ naive, central memory, regulatory and stem cell-like memory cells via CD45RO/CCR7/CD25/CD127/CD95/CD27. All sorted populations exceeded 95% purity. This clone has a handful of counts. Its target is unknown. Study findings and constraints: Within patients, naive, central memory and Treg TCRB repertoires seemed more similar than within healthy donors.

Expressed TCRB transcripts were sequenced because the entire RNA isolate underwent reverse transcription. The data were produced by immunoSEQ multiplex PCR, yet TCRdb's version contains in-frame clones alone and is incomplete. The data show 620,000 or so clones, with about 16% seen just once and around 0.095% held by the top ten. Between the trimmed V and J ends, which lost 4 bases and 4 bases, there was a span of 10 bases. This CDR3 has 13 amino acids. Germline CDR1 is PRHDT and CDR2 is FYEKMQ (reference sequence). The sequencing sample was made of naive CD4+ T cells from blood. This chain links TRBV13 with TRBJ2-5; D is uncertain. The TCR sequence derives from a man between 18 and 35 years old in good health. The CDR3 DNA reads as TGTGCCAGCAGCTCGGTCTTGGGAGAGACCCAGTACTTC. This codes for CASSSVLGETQYF.